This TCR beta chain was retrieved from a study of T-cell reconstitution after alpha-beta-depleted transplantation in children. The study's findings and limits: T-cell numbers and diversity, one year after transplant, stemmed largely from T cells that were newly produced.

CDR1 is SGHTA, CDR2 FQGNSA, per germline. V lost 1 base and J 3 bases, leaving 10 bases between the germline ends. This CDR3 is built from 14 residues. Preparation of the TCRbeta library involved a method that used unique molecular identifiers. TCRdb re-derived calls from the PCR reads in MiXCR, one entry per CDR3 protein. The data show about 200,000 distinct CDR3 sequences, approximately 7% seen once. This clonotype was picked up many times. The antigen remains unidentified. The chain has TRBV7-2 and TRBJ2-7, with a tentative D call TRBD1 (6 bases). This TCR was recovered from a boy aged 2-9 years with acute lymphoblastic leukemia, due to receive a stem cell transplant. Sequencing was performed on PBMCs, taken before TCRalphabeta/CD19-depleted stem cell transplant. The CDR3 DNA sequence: TGTGCCAGCAGCTTAGTAGACAGGAACTACGAGCAGTACTTC. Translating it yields CASSLVDRNYEQYF.